The clone carrying this T cell receptor beta chain was found many times. The data stem from a study of identical twins. Everyone who donated was a healthy Caucasian. The CDR3 sequence is 14 residues long. The V and J ends lost 8 bases and 4 bases respectively, with 20 bases between them. CDR1 and CDR2 (germline): DFQATT, SNEGSKA (reference sequence). TCRdb independently ran MiXCR on the 5' RACE reads; one entry per CDR3 protein. The sample lists 570,000 or so distinct CDR3 sequences, roughly 9.5% occurring once. This same sample was also taken into another study, of yellow fever vaccine responses in identical twins.

The chain uses TRBV20-1 and TRBJ1-2; D possibly corresponds to TRBD1 (5 bases). This clonotype originated in a woman aged 18-35 years in good health. Material for sequencing was PBMCs. The CDR3 loop reads CSPNPGRVGYGYTF. The CDR3 nucleotides read TGCAGTCCCAACCCCGGCAGGGTCGGCTATGGCTACACCTTC.